This T cell receptor (beta chain) was sequenced during a study of cytomegalovirus exposure and HLA in healthy donors (dated by TCRdb to between 2016 and 2019). In terms of the full investigation: According to an earlier analysis of a few hundred of the donors, 150 million to 200 million T cells yielded some 110 million unique TCR beta sequences and about 300 Gb of sequence data. An early release covering around 630 HLA-typed donors comprised approximately 290 gigabases of sequencing data and approximately 85 million unique TCR sequences. Of the 398 genotyped donors, less than 85% were placed in the genetic ancestry cluster associated with self-reported Caucasian donors. The study aimed to test whether cataloging public T cell receptors could reveal signatures of past pathogen exposure. The study profiled the T cell repertoires of 500 to 800 subjects by immunosequencing and related them to cytomegalovirus serostatus. In addition to the first cohort of 650 to 750 subjects, a separate validation cohort of 120 different subjects was used. High-throughput TCR immunosequencing, statistical association of individual TCRs with disease status, and machine learning were combined to predict cytomegalovirus infection status. A later analysis re-examined previously published TCR beta repertoires from about 670 donors and added high-resolution HLA genotyping to investigate patterns of TCR occurrence. The later analysis used no new phenotypic data to find candidate immune exposures, relying instead on TCR beta sequences and their occurrence across donors. An earlier analysis of around 540 of the donors applied high-throughput TCR beta sequencing to assess whether each TCR beta V gene segment acted as functional or pseudogenic. Donor age, sex, ethnicity and CMV serostatus were collected together with the repertoire data. A later genetic analysis took genome-wide SNP genotypes for 398 of the 666 donors and used that subset as a discovery cohort. All discovery cohort repertoires had been generated using a single sequencing platform. Class I and class II HLA loci were covered by the typing at four-digit resolution. Typing coverage differed by locus: A, B, C, DRB1 and DQB1 were typed in roughly 629-630 donors, DQA1 in 500 to 550, DPA1 in approximately 600, and DPB1 in 472. Roughly 5 DR-DQ haplotypes were handled as single units for association and clustering because linkage in the cohort was strong. Across some 400 genotyped donors of the cohort, an average of about 250,000 unique TCR beta nucleotide sequences per donor were sequenced, and about a sixth of those sequences were non-productive. Overall study results and their limits: The study listed 150 to 200 TCR beta chains as associated with cytomegalovirus. Compared with equally common non-associated chains, HLA-associated TCR beta chains in a later analysis were more clonally expanded and had lower generation probabilities. According to a later analysis, most CMV-associated TCR beta chains appeared to be HLA-restricted, and the HLA associations seemed to be driven largely by CMV exposure. In a later genetic analysis, a missense DCLRE1C variant was associated with V-gene and J-gene trimming of TCR beta chains, and the association was replicated in an independent cohort. A cluster of highly shared sequence variants was judged likely to represent a technical artifact of the sequencing pipeline. HLA typing was unavailable for some donors at each locus, so association tests used only the typed subset. For the cohort, immune exposure information was limited to CMV serostatus. Compared with the roughly 720-donor mean, donors in an Asian-associated ancestry cluster had fewer N-insertions in productive TCRs, according to a later genetic analysis. The classifier was reported to diagnose cytomegalovirus status with high specificity and sensitivity in both the original cohort and the validation cohort. In a later analysis, the rate of TCR association differed among HLA loci, with DRB1 alleles having the most associated TCRs and HLA-C alleles having the fewest. In vitro tests confirmed that a few of the cytomegalovirus-associated TCR beta chains recognize cytomegalovirus antigens. According to a later analysis, parvovirus B19, influenza, CMV and Epstein-Barr virus appeared linked to several top co-occurrence clusters. It was suggested by the authors that the approach could potentially be generalized to other disease states and immunological phenotypes. When HLA alleles, especially DR and DQ, strongly co-occurred, TCR associations were difficult to assign to individual alleles. Some IMGT-functional V segments, including TRBV6-2 and TRBV6-3, could not be told apart with the 87-base-pair reads, so those segments were excluded. A further reported finding was that TCR beta sequences accurately predicted the HLA-A and HLA-B alleles for most subjects in the first cohort. Because counts were too low, more than 15 rarely observed V segments, including chromosome 9 orphons, were excluded from the earlier analysis of a few hundred of the donors. Correlated functional status among segregating V segments might be attributable to linkage disequilibrium, but an unknown experimental factor could not be ruled out. This cohort had only TCR beta chains sequenced, and the lack of alpha or paired-chain data limited which features could be detected. An earlier analysis of approximately 500 of the donors showed that most TCR beta V segments appeared in productive rearrangements either about 87% or about 30% of the time, which broadly matched IMGT annotations. While some public TCRs were present in many individuals, most TCR sequences turned up only very rarely across donors. Sequencing depth was assumed to be roughly uniform across donors in the presence/absence analyses, though that assumption may not hold. In a later analysis, some 17,000 TCR beta sequences were associated with specific HLA alleles at a false discovery rate of 0.05.

Library preparation was by the immunoSEQ multiplex PCR assay. For the multiplex PCR, a mixture combining 60 forward primers for TCR Vbeta segments and 13 reverse primers for TCR Jbeta segments was used. Amplification of the CDR3 region of rearranged TCR beta genes was performed with a multiplex PCR assay on genomic DNA. On the Illumina HiSeq System, the amplified TCR beta libraries were sequenced as 87-base-pair reads. In the original analysis: A later analysis tallied some 79 million unique TCR beta chains across the approximately 670 repertoires, and about 12 million of those chains were shared by two or more donors. Raw reads were error-corrected and collapsed into unique sequences by a nearest-neighbor algorithm in which closely related sequences were merged to remove PCR and sequencing errors. V, D and J gene segments were assigned by aligning CDR3 sequences to IMGT reference sequences. For a sequence to be retained, a match of at least six nucleotides was required to both a V gene segment and a J gene segment. A rearrangement was called productive if the CDR3 had no stop codons and remained in frame with V and J, and every other rearrangement was called non-productive. Following IMGT convention, CDR3 was defined as the stretch from the second conserved V-encoded cysteine up to the conserved J-encoded phenylalanine. Sequences without an unambiguous match to a single V gene segment were excluded from the earlier analysis of 587 of the donors. An earlier analysis of a few hundred of the donors classified V segments as functional when productive rearrangements were above 56.7% and as segregating when the standard deviation between donors was above 5%. A statistical classification framework was developed to diagnose cytomegalovirus status using the catalog of TCR beta chain sequences. A later analysis assigned V and J genes by comparing TCR nucleotide sequences with IMGT/GENE-DB human TR gene sequences. A later analysis assigned CDR3 sequences and most-parsimonious VDJ recombination scenarios with the TCRdist pipeline. In a later analysis, each TCR beta chain was defined by its CDR3 amino acid sequence together with its V-gene family, and reads lacking a unique V-gene family were excluded. In a later analysis, 450 to 600 highly shared, low-generation-probability nucleotide sequences were removed to address suspected cross-contamination and a sequencing artifact. For each public chain, a later analysis derived a clonal expansion index from normalized ranks of inferred template counts within each repertoire. Generation probabilities in a later analysis came from a VDJ recombination model fitted to out-of-frame rearrangements, and those results were checked against IGoR. In a later analysis, hypergeometric tests were used to score TCR-TCR, TCR-HLA and TCR-CMV co-occurrence, with a repertoire-size bias correction applied to TCR pairs. In a later analysis, false discovery rates were estimated by permuting HLA or CMV assignments 20 times. A later analysis grouped co-occurring TCRs with DBSCAN, adding TCRdist sequence similarity when clustering within HLA-allele-positive subsets. For co-occurrence clustering, repertoires with fewer than 30,000 or more than 120,000 public chains were excluded, along with about five repertoires with anomalous nucleotide sharing. What TCRdb holds here is the immuneACCESS table cut down to in-frame rearrangements. Part of the clones is not present; checked against another copy, under half of the missing clones reflect an unresolved V gene, and the others are unexplained. That table furnishes V, J and clone size, whereas the DNA furnished D and trimming. The sample table shows about 130,000 clones, and roughly four fifths are seen once. The ten largest clonotypes hold 1% to 1.5% of the sample.

Worth noting for this clone: Its antigen is currently not known. It has no much larger one-base neighbor in the sample; base qualities were not kept.

The cohort was made up of approximately 700 healthy bone marrow donors. At the time of sampling, every cohort member was nominally healthy, though immune exposures that went unrecorded were likely present. The donor tested CMV seronegative and was one of the 352 seronegative cohort members. Every donor gave a peripheral blood sample, and the peripheral blood mononuclear cells from that sample were used for TCR beta sequencing. Genomic DNA extraction from the blood cell samples was performed with the Qiagen DNeasy Blood Extraction Kit. Germline trimming amounts to 1 base on V and 6 bases on J, with 6 as the count of junction bases outside the gene matches. Taken from the germline V gene, the CDR1 and CDR2 loops are SGHTA and FQGNSA. The CDR3 holds 15 amino acids from the cysteine to the phenylalanine. Of all the DNA, just the CDR3 is kept, 45 bases in frame from base 1.

The sample consisted of PBMCs. This sequence originates from a girl between 2 and 10 years old in good health and CMV-seronegative. Recombination linked TRBV7-2 to TRBJ2-3; TRBD2 matches 8 bases in the middle. The CDR3 amino acid sequence is: CASSLDGGGPDTQYF. The DNA reads TGTGCCAGCAGCTTAGACGGGGGGGGCCCGGATACGCAGTATTTT.